This T cell receptor (beta chain) was captured by sequencing in a study of CD8 T cells in ankylosing spondylitis. Study results and caveats: Reported data indicate significant enrichment of disease-linked clones within matched ankylosing spondylitis synovial fluid.

Each TCR beta library was made by quantitative 5'-RACE that incorporated molecular barcodes. TCRdb recomputed calls from the 5' RACE reads with MiXCR, one row per CDR3 protein. The sample shows more than 10,000 distinct CDR3 sequences, over 2.5% of them seen only once. This clonotype has at least ten counts. Antigen specificity is unknown. Germline lookup yields CDR1 SGDLS and CDR2 YYNGEE. The trim removed 4 bases at V and 6 bases at J, leaving 21 bases unmatched. There are 19 residues in the CDR3. The V and J genes are TRBV9 and TRBJ2-2; TRBD1 matches 7 bases. The receptor's source is a male donor with ankylosing spondylitis or in good health (not recorded which). Material for sequencing was blood, either unsorted or a sorted T cell fraction (not recorded which). The CDR3 bases are TGTGCCAGCAGCCCCCGGGGACAGTCAGTCCGAGGTCGCCCCGGGGAGCTGTTTTTT. This sequence encodes CASSPRGQSVRGRPGELFF.